A selection of T cell receptor beta chains follows, all from one sample in a study of early T cells in non-severe SARS-CoV-2 infection. TCRdb used MiXCR to reprocess the 5' RACE reads, holding one entry per CDR3 protein. The data contain tens of thousands of distinct CDR3 sequences, 14% of them singletons. The sequences come from whole blood, collected at baseline. The receptors were sampled from an adult who was a healthcare worker with PCR-confirmed SARS-CoV-2 infection or an uninfected control (not recorded which). CDR3s include the opening cysteine and the closing phenylalanine or tryptophan. Each record gives: V gene, CDR3 length, clone size, D gene, J gene, CDR3 DNA, CDR3 protein. D genes are given only for firm matches. Only some rows state a clone size, as once, few, many or a class for expanded clones.

>TRBV7-3|14|NA|NA|TRBJ2-3
TGTGCCAGCAGCTCCTCTGGTTCTGTAGATACGCAGTATTTT
CASSSSGSVDTQYF
>TRBV7-3|15|few|NA|TRBJ2-1
TGTGCCAGCAGCTTAACGACGGGCTTGGGTAGTAAGCAGTTCTTC
CASSLTTGLGSKQFF
>TRBV20-1|10|NA|NA|TRBJ2-3
TGCAGTGCTTTAGGGGATACGCAGTATTTT
CSALGDTQYF
>TRBV7-9|13|many|TRBD1|TRBJ1-2
TGTGCCAGCAGCCCCGGGACAGGACATGGCTACACCTTC
CASSPGTGHGYTF
>TRBV6-5|12|NA|NA|TRBJ2-6
TGTACCAGCCGAGACGGGGCCAACGTCCTGACTTTC
CTSRDGANVLTF
>TRBV7-3|15|few|TRBD2|TRBJ2-1
TGTGCCAGCAGCCAAGGACCGGGAGGGTACAATGAGCAGTTCTTC
CASSQGPGGYNEQFF
>TRBV7-6|12|once|NA|TRBJ2-7
TGTGCCAGCAGCTTATTCGGCTACGAGCAGTACTTC
CASSLFGYEQYF
>TRBV7-3|15|NA|TRBD1|TRBJ1-6
TGTGTCAGCAGCCTAACAGGGGGCCGGGTTTCACCCCTCCACTTT
CVSSLTGGRVSPLHF
>TRBV5-1|16|few|TRBD2|TRBJ2-1
TGCGCCAGCAGCTCCCCCGGCGGGAGGGCGTACAATGAGCAGTTCTTC
CASSSPGGRAYNEQFF
>TRBV28|14|few|NA|TRBJ2-7
TGTGCCAGCATCCCGGACCTCCTCTCCTACGAGCAGTACTTC
CASIPDLLSYEQYF
>TRBV20-1|16|NA|NA|TRBJ1-5
TGCAGTGCTAGGGCCCCGGCCCCCTTTAGCAATCAGCCCCAGCATTTT
CSARAPAPFSNQPQHF
>TRBV5-8|13|NA|NA|TRBJ1-5
TGTGCCAGCAGCTTGGCAAACTATCAGCCCCAGCATTTT
CASSLANYQPQHF
>TRBV30|14|few|TRBD2|TRBJ2-7
TGTGCCTGGAAACTAGCGGGAGGTATCTACGAGCAGTACTTC
CAWKLAGGIYEQYF
>TRBV6-6|15|many|NA|TRBJ2-5
TGTGCCAGCAGTTACGGGCAGGGGAAGGGAGAGACCCAGTACTTC
CASSYGQGKGETQYF
>TRBV10-3|11|few|TRBD2|TRBJ2-1
TGTGCCATCGGGGGGGGCAATGAGCAGTTCTTC
CAIGGGNEQFF
>TRBV7-9|18|many|TRBD1|TRBJ1-1
TGTGCCAGCAGCTTATCCCCGCGCTACAGGGGGGTTAGGACTGAAGCTTTCTTT
CASSLSPRYRGVRTEAFF
>TRBV7-9|15|NA|TRBD1|TRBJ1-3
TGTGCCAGCAGCACCAACAGGGGCTCTGGAAACACCATATATTTT
CASSTNRGSGNTIYF
>TRBV7-2|13|NA|NA|TRBJ2-3
TGTGCCAGCAGCTTCGTGGGTCCAGATACGCAGTATTTT
CASSFVGPDTQYF
>TRBV6-5|15|few|TRBD2|TRBJ2-1
TGTGCCACTAGTTTTGGGGCTAGCGGGAGCCATGAGCAGTTCTTC
CATSFGASGSHEQFF
>TRBV19|15|NA|TRBD2|TRBJ2-5
TGTGCCAGTAGTACTCTAGCGGGGTACCAAGAGACCCAGTACTTC
CASSTLAGYQETQYF
>TRBV5-1|15|NA|TRBD1|TRBJ2-7
TGCGCCAGCAGCTTGGGGACAGGGGAAAGGAGCTCGCAGTACTTC
CASSLGTGERSSQYF
>TRBV21-1|14|few|NA|TRBJ2-5
TGTGCCAGCATCGCGGACAGGGAGCAAGAGACCCAGTACTTC
CASIADREQETQYF
>TRBV24-1|11|many|NA|TRBJ2-5
TGTGCCACCAGTGATTACGAGACCCAGTACTTC
CATSDYETQYF
>TRBV2|12|few|NA|TRBJ1-1
TGTGCCAGCGGAGGGGAGCGTACTGAAGCTTTCTTT
CASGGERTEAFF
>TRBV29-1|11|NA|NA|TRBJ2-5
TGCAGCGTTGCATCGGGGGAGACCCAGTACTTC
CSVASGETQYF
>TRBV10-1|14|few|NA|TRBJ1-1
TGCGCCAGCCCTGCACGTGGTTCCGGGACTGAAGCTTTCTTT
CASPARGSGTEAFF
>TRBV5-1|14|many|NA|TRBJ2-5
TGCGCCAGCAGTCAGGACAGCGGCCAAGAGACCCAGTACTTC
CASSQDSGQETQYF
>TRBV12-3/TRBV12-4|15|many|TRBD1|TRBJ2-7
TGTGCCAGCAGACCCGGGACAGGGAGGACCTACGAGCAGTACTTC
CASRPGTGRTYEQYF
>TRBV11-3|14|few|NA|TRBJ1-1
TGTGCCAGCAGCTTAAGCGAGATGAACACTGAAGCTTTCTTT
CASSLSEMNTEAFF
>TRBV11-1|14|many|NA|TRBJ2-7
TGTGCCAGCAGCCACGACAGAGGGAGATACGAGCAGTACTTC
CASSHDRGRYEQYF
>TRBV9|16|many|TRBD2|TRBJ2-3
TGTGCCAGCAGCGCCGATAGCGGGAGTGACACAGATACGCAGTATTTT
CASSADSGSDTDTQYF